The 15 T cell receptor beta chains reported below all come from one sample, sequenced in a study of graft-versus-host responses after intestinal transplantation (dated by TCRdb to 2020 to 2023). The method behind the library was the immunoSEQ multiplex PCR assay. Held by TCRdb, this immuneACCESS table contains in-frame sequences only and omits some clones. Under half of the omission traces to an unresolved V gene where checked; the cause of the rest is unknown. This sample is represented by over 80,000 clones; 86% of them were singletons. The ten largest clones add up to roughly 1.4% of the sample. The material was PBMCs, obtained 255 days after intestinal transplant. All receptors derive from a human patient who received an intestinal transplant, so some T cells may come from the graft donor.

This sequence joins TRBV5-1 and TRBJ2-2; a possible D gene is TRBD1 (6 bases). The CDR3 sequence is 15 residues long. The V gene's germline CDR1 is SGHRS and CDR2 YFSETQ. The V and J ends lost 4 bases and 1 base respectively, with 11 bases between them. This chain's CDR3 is CASSPGHLNTGELFF. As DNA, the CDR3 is TGCGCCAGCAGCCCGGGACACCTGAACACCGGGGAGCTGTTTTTT. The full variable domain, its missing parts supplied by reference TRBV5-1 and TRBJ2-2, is KAGVTQTPRYLIKTRGQQVTLSCSPISGHRSVSWYQQTPGQGLQFLFEYFSETQRNKGNFPGRFSGRQFSNSRSEMNVSTLELGDSALYLCASSPGHLNTGELFFGEGSRLTVL.

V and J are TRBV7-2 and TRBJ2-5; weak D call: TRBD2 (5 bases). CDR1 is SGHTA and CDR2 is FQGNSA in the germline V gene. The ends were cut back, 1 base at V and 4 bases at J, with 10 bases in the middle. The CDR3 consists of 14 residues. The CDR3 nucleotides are TGTGCCAGCAGCTTAGGCCTAGCTGGAGAGACCCAGTACTTC. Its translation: CASSLGLAGETQYF.

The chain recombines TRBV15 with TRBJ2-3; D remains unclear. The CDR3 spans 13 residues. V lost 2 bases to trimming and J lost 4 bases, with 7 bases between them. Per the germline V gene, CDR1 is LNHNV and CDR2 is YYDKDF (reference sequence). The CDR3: CATSRNPADTQYF. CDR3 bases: TGTGCCACCAGCAGAAACCCGGCAGATACGCAGTATTTT.

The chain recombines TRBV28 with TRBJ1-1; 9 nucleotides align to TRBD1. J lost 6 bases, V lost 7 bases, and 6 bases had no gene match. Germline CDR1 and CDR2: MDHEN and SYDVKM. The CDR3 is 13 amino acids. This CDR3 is CASTRDRVAEAFF. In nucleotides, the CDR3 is TGTGCCAGCACCCGGGACAGGGTTGCTGAAGCTTTCTTT.

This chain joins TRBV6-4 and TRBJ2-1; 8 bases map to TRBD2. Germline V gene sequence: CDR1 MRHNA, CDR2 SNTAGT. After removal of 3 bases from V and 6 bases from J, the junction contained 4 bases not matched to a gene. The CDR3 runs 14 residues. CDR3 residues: CASSDSGTSNEQFF. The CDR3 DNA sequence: TGTGCCAGCAGTGATTCCGGGACTAGCAATGAGCAGTTCTTC.

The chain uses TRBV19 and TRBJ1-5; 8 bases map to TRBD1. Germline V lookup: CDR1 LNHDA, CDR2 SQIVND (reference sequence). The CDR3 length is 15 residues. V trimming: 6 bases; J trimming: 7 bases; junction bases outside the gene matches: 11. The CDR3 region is CASRPDRESWQPQHF. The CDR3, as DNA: TGTGCCAGTAGACCGGACAGGGAATCGTGGCAGCCCCAGCATTTT. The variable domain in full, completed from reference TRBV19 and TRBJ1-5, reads DGGITQSPKYLFRKEGQNVTLSCEQNLNHDAMYWYRQDPGQGLRLIYYSQIVNDFQKGDIAEGYSVSREKKESFPLTVTSAQKNPTAFYLCASRPDRESWQPQHFGDGTRLSIL.

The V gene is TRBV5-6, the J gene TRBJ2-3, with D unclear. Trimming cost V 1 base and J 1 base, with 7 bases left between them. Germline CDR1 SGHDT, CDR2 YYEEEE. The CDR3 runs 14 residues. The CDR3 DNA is TGTGCCAGCAGCTTGATTTCGCGCACAGATACGCAGTATTTT. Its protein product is CASSLISRTDTQYF.

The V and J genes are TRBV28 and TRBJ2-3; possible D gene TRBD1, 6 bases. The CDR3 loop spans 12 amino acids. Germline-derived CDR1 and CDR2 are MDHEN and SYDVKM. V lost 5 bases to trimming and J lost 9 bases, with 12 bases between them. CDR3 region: CASSPRRGTQYF. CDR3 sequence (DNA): TGTGCCAGCAGTCCCCGCAGGGGAACGCAGTATTTT.

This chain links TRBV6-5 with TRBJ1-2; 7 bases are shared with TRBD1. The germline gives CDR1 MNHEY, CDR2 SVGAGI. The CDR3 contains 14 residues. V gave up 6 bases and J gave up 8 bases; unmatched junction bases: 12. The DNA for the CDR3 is TGTGCCAGCAGAGCAACAGGGGTCCCTCTCGGCTACACCTTC. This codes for CASRATGVPLGYTF.

CDR3 loop: CASSFPERYGYTF. The CDR3, as DNA: TGTGCCAGCAGTTTTCCGGAGCGCTATGGCTACACCTTC. The rearrangement uses TRBV28 and TRBJ1-2, with D uncertain. The CDR3 covers 13 residues. Germline V lookup: CDR1 MDHEN, CDR2 SYDVKM. Trimming left V 3 bases short and J 4 bases short, with 9 bases between.

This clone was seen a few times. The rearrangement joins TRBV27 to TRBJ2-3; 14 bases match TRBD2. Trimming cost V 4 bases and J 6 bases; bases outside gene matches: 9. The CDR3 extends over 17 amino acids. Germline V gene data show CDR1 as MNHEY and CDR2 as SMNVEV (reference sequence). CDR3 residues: CASSSLTSGRAGDTQYF. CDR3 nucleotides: TGTGCCAGCAGTTCCCTGACTAGCGGGAGGGCGGGGGATACGCAGTATTTT.

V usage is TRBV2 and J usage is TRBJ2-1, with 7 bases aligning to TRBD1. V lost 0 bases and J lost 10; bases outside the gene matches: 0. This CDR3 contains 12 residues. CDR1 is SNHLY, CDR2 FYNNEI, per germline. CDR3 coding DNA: TGTGCCAGCAGTGAAGCGGGACAGGAGCAGTTCTTC. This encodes CASSEAGQEQFF.

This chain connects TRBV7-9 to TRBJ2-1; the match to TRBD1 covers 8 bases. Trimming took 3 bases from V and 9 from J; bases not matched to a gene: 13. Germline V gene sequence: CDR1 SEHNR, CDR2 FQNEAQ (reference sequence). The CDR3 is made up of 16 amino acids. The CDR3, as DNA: TGTGCCAGCAGCTTTACTCGGACAGGGCCAACCGGTGAGCAGTTCTTC. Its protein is CASSFTRTGPTGEQFF.

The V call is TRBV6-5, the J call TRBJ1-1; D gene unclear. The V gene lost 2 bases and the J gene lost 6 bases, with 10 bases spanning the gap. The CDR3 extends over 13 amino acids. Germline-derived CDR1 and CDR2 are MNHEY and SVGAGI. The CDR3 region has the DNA TGTGCCAGCAGTTACGCCAAGTGGGCTGAAGCTTTCTTT. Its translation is CASSYAKWAEAFF.

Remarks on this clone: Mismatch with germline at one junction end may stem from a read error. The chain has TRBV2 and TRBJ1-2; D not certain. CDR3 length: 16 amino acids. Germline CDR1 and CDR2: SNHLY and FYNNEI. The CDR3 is CASSEEGGLGNYGHTF. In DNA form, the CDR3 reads TGTGCCAGCAGTGAAGAGGGAGGGCTGGGGAACTATGGCCACACCTTC.